Below, one T cell receptor (beta chain) is given with its context. Its antigen remains unknown. The source of the sample is a study of shared clonotypes between healthy human individuals. About the research overall: Each donor had three CD4 naive, three CD4 memory, two CD8 naive and one CD8 memory plate.

The CDR3 is 16 amino acids. V shed 4 bases and J 2 bases; nucleotides not matched to a gene: 3. Germline V gene data show CDR1 as SGHTA and CDR2 as FQGNSA. Subsets obtained from CD4+ cells comprised CD45RA+ naive and CD45RA-negative memory cells. The authors loaded 200 ng DNA, approximately 30,000 T cell genomes, into sorted-subset replicate PCRs. Method: immunoSEQ multiplex PCR; TCRdb's copy keeps in-frame clones and lacks some. The sample holds about 2.5 million clones, just under 95% seen once. The study's findings and limits: Against clonotypes common to all four donors, non-shared ones had lower generation probabilities.

Material for sequencing was naive CD4+ T cells from PBMCs. Sample subset: CD45RA+ positively selected. The chain joins TRBV7-2 to TRBJ2-3; 13 nucleotides match TRBD2. The TCR originated in a man younger than 35 in good health. Some clones in this sample may be carry-over from other donors' samples. The chain's CDR3 is CASSSGTSGNTDTQYF. The CDR3 DNA sequence: TGTGCCAGCAGCTCCGGGACTAGCGGGAACACAGATACGCAGTATTTT.